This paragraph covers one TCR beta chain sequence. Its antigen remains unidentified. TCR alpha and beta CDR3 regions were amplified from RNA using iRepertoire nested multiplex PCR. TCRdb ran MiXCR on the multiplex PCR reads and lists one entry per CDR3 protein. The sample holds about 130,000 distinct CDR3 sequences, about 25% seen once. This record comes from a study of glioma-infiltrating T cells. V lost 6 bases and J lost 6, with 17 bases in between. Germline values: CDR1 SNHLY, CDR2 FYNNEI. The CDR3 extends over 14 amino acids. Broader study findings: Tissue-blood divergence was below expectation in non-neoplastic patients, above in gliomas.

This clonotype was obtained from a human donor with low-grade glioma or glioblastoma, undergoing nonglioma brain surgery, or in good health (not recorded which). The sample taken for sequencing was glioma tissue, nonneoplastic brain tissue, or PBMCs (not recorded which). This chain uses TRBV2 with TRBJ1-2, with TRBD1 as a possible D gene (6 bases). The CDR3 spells CASSAQTGKHGYTF. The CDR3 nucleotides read TGTGCCAGCAGCGCCCAGACAGGAAAGCATGGCTACACCTTC.